These 24 T cell receptor beta chains were sequenced from one sample in a study of T cells in Graves' hyperthyroidism and ophthalmopathy. Amplified TCR beta CDR3 regions derived from RNA transcripts. The HTBI set primed first-round TCR CDR3 RT-PCR. From the multiplex PCR reads, TCRdb called clonotypes with MiXCR, one entry per CDR3 protein. Among around 480,000 distinct CDR3 sequences, approximately 15% were seen once, and the ten largest hold less than 20%. Source material: blood. All receptors derive from a woman aged 18-29 years with Graves' hyperthyroidism.

This clonotype was seen ten or more times. The chain has TRBV27 and TRBJ1-1, with D tentatively TRBD1 (5 bases). The length of the CDR3 is 14 residues. Per germline, CDR1 MNHEY and CDR2 SMNVEV (reference sequence). The V gene lost 6 bases and the J gene lost 1 base, with 12 bases spanning the gap. The CDR3 sequence is CASRPGPKNTEAFF. The CDR3 DNA reads TGTGCCAGCAGACCGGGACCAAAGAACACTGAAGCTTTCTTT.

This clonotype was detected only a few times. Germline is not matched at one junction end, which may reflect a read error. The V gene is TRBV27, the J gene TRBJ2-1; D unclear. The germline V gene encodes CDR1 MNHEY and CDR2 SMNVEV (reference sequence). The CDR3 consists of 13 residues. For the CDR3, the DNA is TGTGCCAGCAGTCTCCGGAGCTACAATGGGCAGTTCTTC. Its protein product is CASSLRSYNGQFF.

This clonotype occurred many times. The rearrangement uses TRBV6-5 and TRBJ2-7; the D is unclear. The germline V and J ends were trimmed by 7 bases and 1 base, with 14 bases remaining between them. This CDR3 is 14 amino acids long. Germline lookup yields CDR1 MNHEY and CDR2 SVGAGI. In DNA form, the CDR3 reads TGTGCCAGCACCCCCAGAGCTAGATCCTACGAGCAGTACTTC. It encodes CASTPRARSYEQYF.

This sequence joins TRBV9 and TRBJ2-3; 9 positions agree with TRBD2. Trimming removed 0 bases from V and 4 bases from J; junction bases left unmatched: 9. Germline V gene data show CDR1 as SGDLS and CDR2 as YYNGEE. The CDR3 sequence is 17 residues long. Here the CDR3 DNA reads TGTGCCAGCAGCGTAGACAATAGCGGGAGCTTCGCAGATACGCAGTATTTT. Protein sequence: CASSVDNSGSFADTQYF.

There are many counts of this clonotype. The V call is TRBV6-2 or TRBV6-3, the J call TRBJ2-3; D unclear. The CDR3 has 12 amino acids. Germline-derived CDR1 and CDR2 are MNHEY and SVGEGT. V was cut by 5 bases and J by 3 bases, with 6 bases left in between. CDR3 sequence reads: CASSRLTDTQYF. DNA of the CDR3: TGTGCCAGCAGTAGACTGACAGATACGCAGTATTTT.

The sample holds many counts of this clonotype. The chain links TRBV18 to TRBJ1-2; D uncertain. The CDR3 covers 13 residues. Germline loops: CDR1 KGHSH, CDR2 LQKENI. Trimming took 3 bases from V and 8 from J, leaving 13 bases between them. CDR3: CASSPAPLLGYTF. DNA for the CDR3: TGTGCCAGCTCACCGGCCCCATTATTGGGCTACACCTTC.

The V and J genes are TRBV19 and TRBJ2-1; 9 bases align to TRBD2. The trim removed 9 bases at V and 1 base at J, leaving 7 bases unmatched. The CDR3 is made up of 15 amino acids. Per the germline V gene, CDR1 is LNHDA and CDR2 is SQIVND (reference sequence). DNA of the CDR3: TGTGCCAGCCAGTTTAGCGGGGGATCCTACAATGAGCAGTTCTTC. It is translated as CASQFSGGSYNEQFF. Variable domain in full (rest from reference TRBV19 and TRBJ2-1): DGGITQSPKYLFRKEGQNVTLSCEQNLNHDAMYWYRQDPGQGLRLIYYSQIVNDFQKGDIAEGYSVSREKKESFPLTVTSAQKNPTAFYLCASQFSGGSYNEQFFGPGTRLTVL.

This clonotype was counted at least ten times. The chain couples TRBV27 to TRBJ2-1; no clear D. Germline lookup yields CDR1 MNHEY and CDR2 SMNVEV (reference sequence). The CDR3 runs to 15 residues. Trimming shortened V by 6 bases and J by 2 bases, and 14 bases separated the two germline ends. DNA for the CDR3: TGTGCCAGCAGCTTCCGCGACCAAGCCTACAATGAGCAGTTCTTC. Protein product: CASSFRDQAYNEQFF.

This chain joins TRBV18 and TRBJ1-1, with TRBD1 matching over 8 bases. V lost 3 bases, J lost 3 bases, and 9 bases stayed unmatched. The germline V gene encodes CDR1 KGHSH and CDR2 LQKENI. The CDR3 totals 16 residues. CDR3 region: CASSPRPQQGDTEAFF. CDR3 in DNA: TGTGCCAGCTCACCGCGACCCCAACAGGGGGACACTGAAGCTTTCTTT. Based on the CDR3 plus reference TRBV18 and TRBJ1-1, the full variable domain is NAGVMQNPRHLVRRRGQEARLRCSPMKGHSHVYWYRQLPEEGLKFMVYLQKENIIDESGMPKERFSAEFPKEGPSILRIQQVVRGDSAAYFCASSPRPQQGDTEAFFGQGTRLTVV.

This clonotype was counted many times. The chain recombines TRBV12-3 or TRBV12-4 with TRBJ2-6, with D unclear. The CDR3 is made up of 19 amino acids. With 3 bases removed from V and 2 bases from J, the gap between germline ends came to 20 bases. CDR3 nucleotide sequence: TGTGCCAGCAGTTTGGTTGCGGTTCGGGCGAAGACTGGGGCCAACGTCCTGACTTTC. Its translation: CASSLVAVRAKTGANVLTF.

The chain links TRBV12-3 or TRBV12-4 to TRBJ2-2; tentatively, D is TRBD1 (6 bases). Trimming stripped 5 bases from V and 6 bases from J, with 13 bases between. CDR3 length: 14 amino acids. CDR3 sequence: CASSALTGPGELFF. The CDR3 DNA reads as TGTGCCAGCAGTGCTTTGACAGGTCCCGGGGAGCTGTTTTTT.

Here the CDR3 reads CASSGWFQETQYF. The CDR3 DNA sequence: TGTGCCAGCAGCGGCTGGTTCCAAGAGACCCAGTACTTC. The chain links TRBV5-6 to TRBJ2-5; D not resolved. Germline V gene lookup returns CDR1 SGHDT and CDR2 YYEEEE. This CDR3 is built from 13 residues. The V and J ends lost 4 bases and 1 base respectively, with 8 bases between them. Combining the CDR3 with reference TRBV5-6 and TRBJ2-5 gives the whole variable domain DAGVTQSPTHLIKTRGQQVTLRCSPKSGHDTVSWYQQALGQGPQFIFQYYEEEERQRGNFPDRFSGHQFPNYSSELNVNALLLGDSALYLCASSGWFQETQYFGPGTRLLVL.

In regard to this clonotype: This may come from a read error, since a much larger clone is one base off. The chain has TRBV6-2 or TRBV6-3 and TRBJ1-5; no clear D. In germline, CDR1 is MNHEY, CDR2 SVGEGT. CDR3 length: 19 residues. With 4 bases removed from V and 2 bases from J, the gap between germline ends came to 24 bases. The CDR3 coding sequence is TGTGCCAGCAGTTTCTCCCGATGGGAGGGAGGCGTGGGCAATCAGCCCCAGCATTTT. This codes for CASSFSRWEGGVGNQPQHF.

The rearrangement links TRBV19 to TRBJ1-1; maybe TRBD1 (5 bases). This CDR3 has 15 residues. V dropped 4 bases and J dropped 4 bases, with 16 bases sitting between them. The germline gives CDR1 LNHDA, CDR2 SQIVND (reference sequence). The CDR3 spells CASSTLGGPLTEAFF. The CDR3 coding sequence is TGTGCCAGTAGTACCCTCGGGGGTCCCCTCACTGAAGCTTTCTTT.

This clonotype appeared many times. The V gene is TRBV12-5, the J gene TRBJ2-2; D unresolved. V lost 7 bases to trimming and J lost 5 bases, with 11 bases between them. Germline CDR1 and CDR2: LGHNT and FRNRAP. The length of the CDR3 is 13 residues. The CDR3 sequence: CASAWLVTGELFF. In nucleotides, the CDR3 is TGTGCTAGTGCCTGGTTAGTGACCGGGGAGCTGTTTTTT.

There are many counts of this clonotype. This chain joins TRBV11-2 and TRBJ2-1; 8 nucleotides align to TRBD2. V gave up 5 bases and J gave up 2 bases; unmatched junction bases: 5. The CDR3 totals 15 residues. Per the germline V gene, CDR1 is SGHAT and CDR2 is FQNNGV. CDR3: CASSIRLATYNEQFF. CDR3 sequence (DNA): TGTGCCAGCAGCATCAGACTAGCGACCTACAATGAGCAGTTCTTC.

This clonotype appeared many times. V and J are TRBV18 and TRBJ2-2; D unclear. This CDR3 spans 14 amino acids. Germline CDR1 KGHSH, CDR2 LQKENI. V was pared by 2 bases and J by 4 bases, with 8 bases between. CDR3 nucleotides: TGTGCCAGCTCACCAGACCGGGTCACCGGGGAGCTGTTTTTT. Amino acid sequence: CASSPDRVTGELFF.

The chain couples TRBV7-3 to TRBJ1-1, with D hard to call. Germline V gene lookup returns CDR1 SGHTA and CDR2 FQGTGA. V lost 1 base, J lost 5 bases, and 8 bases lay in between. This CDR3 is 13 amino acids long. The CDR3 reads CASSLNRGTEAFF. As DNA, the CDR3 is TGTGCCAGCAGCTTAAACAGAGGGACTGAAGCTTTCTTT.

Details on this clonotype: With a much larger clone just one base away, this may be a read error. This rearrangement joins TRBV12-5 to TRBJ2-7; D not certain. CDR3 length: 16 amino acids. In germline, CDR1 is LGHNT, CDR2 FRNRAP. V shed 3 bases and J shed 3 bases, with 18 bases lying between them. This CDR3 is CASGFLVGWRNYEQYF. The CDR3 nucleotides read TGTGCTAGTGGTTTCCTCGTGGGCTGGAGAAACTACGAGCAGTACTTC.

The chain has TRBV9 and TRBJ1-1, with D possibly being TRBD1 (6 bases). V lost 3 bases, J lost 0 bases, and 18 bases lay in between. Germline V lookup: CDR1 SGDLS, CDR2 YYNGEE. The CDR3 has 17 amino acids. In nucleotides, the CDR3 is TGTGCCAGCAGCGGGCTGACAGGTGGACCCATGAACACTGAAGCTTTCTTT. Amino acids: CASSGLTGGPMNTEAFF.

The table lists this clonotype with many counts. The genes are TRBV12-3 or TRBV12-4 and TRBJ1-2; TRBD1 might be the D (5 bases). The germline V and J ends were trimmed by 5 bases and 8 bases, with 18 bases remaining between them. This CDR3 has 14 residues. CDR3 protein: CASSQSRDVIGYTF. In DNA, the CDR3 is TGTGCCAGCAGTCAGTCCCGGGACGTTATCGGCTACACCTTC.

This clonotype came up many times. The chain has TRBV2 and TRBJ2-3; D remains ambiguous. The CDR3 contains 15 residues. Trimming took off 5 bases at V and 0 bases at J, with 12 bases between the two ends. Germline V gene sequence: CDR1 SNHLY, CDR2 FYNNEI. CDR3 amino acids: CASSKLGRSTDTQYF. CDR3 coding DNA: TGTGCCAGCAGTAAGCTAGGACGAAGCACAGATACGCAGTATTTT.

V is TRBV5-1 and J is TRBJ1-1, with 10 bases matching TRBD1. The V segment lost 4 bases and the J segment 5 bases; nucleotides outside the gene matches: 8. The CDR3 loop spans 15 amino acids. The germline V gene has CDR1 SGHRS and CDR2 YFSETQ. CDR3 in amino acids: CASSPRGGQGTEAFF. DNA for the CDR3: TGCGCCAGCAGCCCTAGGGGGGGACAGGGGACTGAAGCTTTCTTT.

The chain uses TRBV20-1 and TRBJ1-1; D may be TRBD1 (6 bases). The CDR3 has 14 residues. Germline loops: CDR1 DFQATT, CDR2 SNEGSKA (reference sequence). V was shortened by 6 bases and J by 8 bases, with 22 bases between the two germline ends. CDR3 amino acids: CSALKGEGTREAFF. CDR3 bases: TGCAGTGCCCTTAAGGGGGAGGGAACGCGCGAAGCTTTCTTT.